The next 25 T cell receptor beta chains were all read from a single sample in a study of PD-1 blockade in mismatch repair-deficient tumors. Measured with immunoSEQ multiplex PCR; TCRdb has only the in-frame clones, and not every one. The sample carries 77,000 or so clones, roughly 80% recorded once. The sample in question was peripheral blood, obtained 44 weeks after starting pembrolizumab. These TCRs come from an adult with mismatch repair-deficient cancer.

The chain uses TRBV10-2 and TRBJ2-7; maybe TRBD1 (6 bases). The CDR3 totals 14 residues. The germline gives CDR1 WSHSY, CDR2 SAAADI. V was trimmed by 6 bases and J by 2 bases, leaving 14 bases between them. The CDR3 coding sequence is TGCGCCAGCAGCACGACAGGATCTACCTACGAGCAGTACTTC. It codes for CASSTTGSTYEQYF.

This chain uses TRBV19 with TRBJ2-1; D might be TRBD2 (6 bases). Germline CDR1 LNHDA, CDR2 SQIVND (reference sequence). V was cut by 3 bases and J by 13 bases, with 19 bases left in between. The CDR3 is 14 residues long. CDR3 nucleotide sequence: TGTGCCAGTAGTATCGACCGCGTTGGGCGGGATCAGTTCTTC. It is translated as CASSIDRVGRDQFF.

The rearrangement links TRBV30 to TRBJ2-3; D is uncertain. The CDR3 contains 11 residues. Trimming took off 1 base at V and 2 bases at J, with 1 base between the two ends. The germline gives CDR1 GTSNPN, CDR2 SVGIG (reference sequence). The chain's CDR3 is CAWSDTDTQYF. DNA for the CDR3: TGTGCCTGGAGTGACACAGATACGCAGTATTTT.

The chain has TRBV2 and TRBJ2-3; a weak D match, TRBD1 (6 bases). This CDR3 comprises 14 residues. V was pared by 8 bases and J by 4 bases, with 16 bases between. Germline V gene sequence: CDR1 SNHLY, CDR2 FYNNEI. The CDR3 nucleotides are TGTGCCAGCCGGCCCCAGGGGATCGCAGATACGCAGTATTTT. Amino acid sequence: CASRPQGIADTQYF.

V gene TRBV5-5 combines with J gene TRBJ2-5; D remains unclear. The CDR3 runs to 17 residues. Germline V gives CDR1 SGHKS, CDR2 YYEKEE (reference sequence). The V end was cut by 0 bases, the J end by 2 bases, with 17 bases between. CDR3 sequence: CASSLVPSAAIQETQYF. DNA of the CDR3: TGTGCCAGCAGCTTGGTGCCCAGCGCTGCGATTCAAGAGACCCAGTACTTC.

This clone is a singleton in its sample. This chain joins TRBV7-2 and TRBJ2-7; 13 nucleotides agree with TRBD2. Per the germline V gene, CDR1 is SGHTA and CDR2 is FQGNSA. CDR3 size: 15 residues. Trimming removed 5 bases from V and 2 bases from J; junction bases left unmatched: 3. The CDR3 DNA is TGTGCCAGCAGCATCGGGACTAGCGGGGCCTACGAGCAGTACTTC. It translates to CASSIGTSGAYEQYF.

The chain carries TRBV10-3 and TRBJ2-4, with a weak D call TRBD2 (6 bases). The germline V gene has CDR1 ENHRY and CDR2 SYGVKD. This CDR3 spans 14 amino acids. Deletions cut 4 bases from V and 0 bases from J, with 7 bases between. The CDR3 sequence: CAISGEVAKNIQYF. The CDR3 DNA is TGTGCCATCAGTGGGGAGGTAGCCAAAAACATTCAGTACTTC.

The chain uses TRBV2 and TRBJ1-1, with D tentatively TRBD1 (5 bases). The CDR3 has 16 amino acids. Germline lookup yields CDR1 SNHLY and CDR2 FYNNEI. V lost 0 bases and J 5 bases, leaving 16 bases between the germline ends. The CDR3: CASSEASGVGPTEAFF. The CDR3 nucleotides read TGTGCCAGCAGTGAAGCTTCGGGGGTAGGGCCGACTGAAGCTTTCTTT.

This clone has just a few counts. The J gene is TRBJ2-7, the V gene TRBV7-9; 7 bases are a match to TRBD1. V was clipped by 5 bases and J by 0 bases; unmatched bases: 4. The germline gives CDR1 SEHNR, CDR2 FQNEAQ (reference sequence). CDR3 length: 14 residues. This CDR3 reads CASSTRDSSYEQYF. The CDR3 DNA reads TGTGCCAGCAGCACCCGGGACAGCTCCTACGAGCAGTACTTC.

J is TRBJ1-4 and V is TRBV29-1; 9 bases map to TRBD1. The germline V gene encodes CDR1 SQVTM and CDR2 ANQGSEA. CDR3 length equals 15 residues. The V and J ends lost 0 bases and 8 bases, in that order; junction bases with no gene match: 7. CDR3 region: CSVEDGDRAREKLFF. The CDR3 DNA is TGCAGCGTTGAAGATGGGGACAGGGCTAGGGAAAAACTGTTTTTT.

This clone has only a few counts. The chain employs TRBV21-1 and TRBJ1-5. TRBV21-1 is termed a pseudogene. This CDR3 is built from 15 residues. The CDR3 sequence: CASSKAQCGIQPQHF. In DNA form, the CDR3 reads TGTGCCAGCAGCAAAGCACAATGCGGGATTCAGCCCCAGCATTTT.

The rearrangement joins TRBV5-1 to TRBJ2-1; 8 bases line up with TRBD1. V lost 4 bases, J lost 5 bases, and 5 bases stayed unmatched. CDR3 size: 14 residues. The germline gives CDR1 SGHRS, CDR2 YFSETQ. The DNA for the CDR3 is TGCGCCAGCAGCCCGGGACAGGACCACAATGAGCAGTTCTTC. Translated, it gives CASSPGQDHNEQFF.

CDR3 bases: TGCGCCAGCAGCCTCGACAGGGGGGAGGAGGAAAAACTGTTTTTT. Amino acid sequence: CASSLDRGEEEKLFF. V gene TRBV5-1 combines with J gene TRBJ1-4; TRBD1 agrees at 9 bases. The V gene end was trimmed by 4 bases and the J gene end by 8 bases; junction bases not matched to a gene: 9. There are 15 residues in the CDR3. Per the germline V gene, CDR1 is SGHRS and CDR2 is YFSETQ.

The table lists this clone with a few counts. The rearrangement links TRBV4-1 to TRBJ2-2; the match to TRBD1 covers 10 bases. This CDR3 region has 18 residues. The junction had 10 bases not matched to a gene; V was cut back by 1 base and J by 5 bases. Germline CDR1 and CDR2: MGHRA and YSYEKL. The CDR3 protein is CASSQGGRQGARTGELFF. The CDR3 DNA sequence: TGCGCCAGCAGCCAAGGGGGGAGACAGGGGGCAAGAACCGGGGAGCTGTTTTTT.

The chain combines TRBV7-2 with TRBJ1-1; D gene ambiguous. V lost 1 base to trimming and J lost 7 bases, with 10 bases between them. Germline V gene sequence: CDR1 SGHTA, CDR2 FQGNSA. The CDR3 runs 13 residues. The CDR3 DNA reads TGTGCCAGCAGCTTAGTCTTTCGGAGTGAAGCTTTCTTT. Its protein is CASSLVFRSEAFF.

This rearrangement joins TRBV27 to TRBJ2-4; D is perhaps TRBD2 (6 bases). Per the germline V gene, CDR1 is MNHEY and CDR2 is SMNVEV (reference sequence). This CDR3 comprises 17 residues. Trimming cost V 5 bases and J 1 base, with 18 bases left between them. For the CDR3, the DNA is TGTGCCAGCAGTCCCCGCCCCGGGAGCGAGGCCAAAAACATTCAGTACTTC. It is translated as CASSPRPGSEAKNIQYF.

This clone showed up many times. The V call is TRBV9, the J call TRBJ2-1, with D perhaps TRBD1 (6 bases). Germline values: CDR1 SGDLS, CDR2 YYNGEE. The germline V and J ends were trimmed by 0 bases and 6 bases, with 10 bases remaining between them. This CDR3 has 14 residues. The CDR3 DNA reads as TGTGCCAGCAGCGTAGAGGACAGATCCAATGAGCAGTTCTTC. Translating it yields CASSVEDRSNEQFF.

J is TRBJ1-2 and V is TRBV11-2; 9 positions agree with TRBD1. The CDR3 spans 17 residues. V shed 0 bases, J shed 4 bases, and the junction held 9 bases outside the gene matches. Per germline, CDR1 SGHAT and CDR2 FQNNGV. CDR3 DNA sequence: TGTGCCAGCAGCTTAGATTCGGACAGGGGAATTCTCTATGGCTACACCTTC. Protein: CASSLDSDRGILYGYTF.

The CDR3 bases are TGTGCCAGCAGCCCCCACAGGGGGCCTAGGCGGGAAGCTTTCTTT. Translation gives CASSPHRGPRREAFF. This chain joins TRBV11-1 and TRBJ1-1; 9 bases line up with TRBD1. Germline trimming cut 5 bases from V and 8 bases from J; bases unmatched to any gene: 12. CDR3 length: 15 amino acids. Germline lookup yields CDR1 SGHAT and CDR2 FQDESV (reference sequence).

CDR3 DNA: TGTGCCAGTAGTATAGCCCTCGACAGGGTTGGCTACACCTTC. It codes for CASSIALDRVGYTF. This chain connects TRBV19 to TRBJ1-2, with 7 bases that match TRBD1. The length of the CDR3 is 14 residues. Trimming at V came to 1 base and at J to 7 bases, leaving 6 bases not matched to a gene. The germline V gene has CDR1 LNHDA and CDR2 SQIVND (reference sequence).

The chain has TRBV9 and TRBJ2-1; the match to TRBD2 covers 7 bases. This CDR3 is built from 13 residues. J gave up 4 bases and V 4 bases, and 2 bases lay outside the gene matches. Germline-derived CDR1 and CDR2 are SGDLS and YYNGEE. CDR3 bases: TGTGCCAGCAGCTTCGGGAGGTACAATGAGCAGTTCTTC. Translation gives CASSFGRYNEQFF.

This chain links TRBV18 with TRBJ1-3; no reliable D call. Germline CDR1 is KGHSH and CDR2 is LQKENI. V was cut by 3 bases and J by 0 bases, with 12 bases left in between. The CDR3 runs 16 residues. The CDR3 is CASSPTTVLSGNTIYF. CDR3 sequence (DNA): TGTGCCAGCTCACCTACGACGGTCCTCTCTGGAAACACCATATATTTT. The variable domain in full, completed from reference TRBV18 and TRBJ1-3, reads NAGVMQNPRHLVRRRGQEARLRCSPMKGHSHVYWYRQLPEEGLKFMVYLQKENIIDESGMPKERFSAEFPKEGPSILRIQQVVRGDSAAYFCASSPTTVLSGNTIYFGEGSWLTVV.

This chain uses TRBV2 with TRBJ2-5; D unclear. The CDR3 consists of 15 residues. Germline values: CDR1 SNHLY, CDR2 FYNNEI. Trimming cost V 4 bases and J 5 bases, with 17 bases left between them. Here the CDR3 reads CASSVRSPTSETQYF. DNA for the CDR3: TGTGCCAGCAGTGTGCGGTCACCAACATCCGAGACCCAGTACTTC.

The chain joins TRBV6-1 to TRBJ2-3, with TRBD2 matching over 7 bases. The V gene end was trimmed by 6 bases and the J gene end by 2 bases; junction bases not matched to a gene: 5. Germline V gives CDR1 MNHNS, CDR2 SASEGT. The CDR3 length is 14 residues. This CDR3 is CASRLAEHTDTQYF. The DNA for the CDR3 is TGTGCCAGCAGGCTAGCGGAACACACAGATACGCAGTATTTT.

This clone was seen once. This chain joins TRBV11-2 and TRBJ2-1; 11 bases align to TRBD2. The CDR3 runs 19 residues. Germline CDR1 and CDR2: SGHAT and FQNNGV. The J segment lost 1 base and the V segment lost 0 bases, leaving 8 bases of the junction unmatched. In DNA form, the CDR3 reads TGTGCCAGCAGCTTAGATTGGCGGGCTAGCGGGGGGTCCTACAATGAGCAGTTCTTC. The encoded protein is CASSLDWRASGGSYNEQFF. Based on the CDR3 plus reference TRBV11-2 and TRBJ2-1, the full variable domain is EAGVAQSPRYKIIEKRQSVAFWCNPISGHATLYWYQQILGQGPKLLIQFQNNGVVDDSQLPKDRFSAERLKGVDSTLKIQPAKLEDSAVYLCASSLDWRASGGSYNEQFFGPGTRLTVL.